Below are 9 T cell receptor beta chains sequenced from a single sample in a study of blood T cell repertoires in COVID-19. The protocol was immunoSEQ multiplex PCR, while the TCRdb copy is restricted to in-frame clones and leaves out a portion. The sample includes hundreds of thousands of clones, about 87% seen only once; the top ten take approximately 1.6%. Sequences were obtained from peripheral blood. The receptors derive from a woman in her thirties or forties who had recovered from COVID-19.

This CDR3 is CASSYYSLNTEAFF. Here the CDR3 DNA reads TGTGCCAGCAGTTACTACAGTTTGAACACTGAAGCTTTCTTT. The chain links TRBV6-2 or TRBV6-3 to TRBJ1-1; D call uncertain. This CDR3 is 14 amino acids long. The germline V and J ends were trimmed by 1 base and 0 bases, with 6 bases remaining between them. CDR1 and CDR2 (germline): MNHEY, SVGEGT.

This clone has just a few counts. A much bigger clone sits one base away, suggesting this may be a read error. This specimen includes other DNA sequences encoding the same CDR3. V is TRBV12-3 or TRBV12-4 and J is TRBJ2-1, with D tentatively TRBD1 (6 bases). Trimming cost V 2 bases and J 7 bases, with 6 bases left between them. This CDR3 comprises 12 residues. The CDR3 DNA reads TGTGCCAGCAGTTTACAGGGGAATGAGCAGTTCTTC. It yields the protein CASSLQGNEQFF.

The rearrangement links TRBV6-2 or TRBV6-3 to TRBJ2-3, with 9 positions matching TRBD2. Per the germline V gene, CDR1 is MNHEY and CDR2 is SVGEGT. This CDR3 comprises 17 residues. The V segment lost 2 bases and the J segment 4 bases; nucleotides outside the gene matches: 10. CDR3 protein: CASSYGPSGVYADTQYF. DNA of the CDR3: TGTGCCAGCAGTTACGGGCCTAGCGGGGTTTATGCAGATACGCAGTATTTT.

This clone came up a few times. CDR3 bases: TGTGCCAGCAGCCCCGGACTAGCGGGGGGATTTGAGCAGTTCTTC. Protein product: CASSPGLAGGFEQFF. This chain uses TRBV5-4 with TRBJ2-1; the match to TRBD2 covers 14 bases. V was pared by 4 bases and J by 9 bases, with 6 bases of the junction left unmatched. This CDR3 region has 15 residues. Germline CDR1 reads SGHNT; CDR2 reads YYREEE (reference sequence).

The chain couples TRBV10-3 to TRBJ1-4; D possibly corresponds to TRBD1 (6 bases). Trimming removed 4 bases at V and 5 bases at J, with 8 bases between. Per germline, CDR1 ENHRY and CDR2 SYGVKD. The CDR3 consists of 13 residues. CDR3 protein: CAISGTENEKLFF. For the CDR3, the DNA is TGTGCCATCAGTGGGACAGAAAATGAAAAACTGTTTTTT.

The CDR3, as DNA: TGTGCCAGCAGCTTAGCCCGGCAGGGCTCTGGAAACACCATATATTTT. Amino acids: CASSLARQGSGNTIYF. The V and J genes are TRBV7-2 and TRBJ1-3, with D possibly TRBD1 on 5 matching bases. With 0 bases removed from V and 0 bases from J, the gap between germline ends came to 9 bases. The CDR3 sequence is 16 residues long. Germline CDR1 SGHTA, CDR2 FQGNSA. Full variable domain (rest looked up from reference TRBV7-2 and TRBJ1-3): GAGVSQSPSNKVTEKGKDVELRCDPISGHTALYWYRQSLGQGLEFLIYFQGNSAPDKSGLPSDRFSAERTGGSVSTLTIQRTQQEDSAVYLCASSLARQGSGNTIYFGEGSWLTVV.

The chain combines TRBV4-3 with TRBJ1-6; 7 nucleotides match TRBD1. Germline trimming cut 2 bases from V and 7 bases from J; bases unmatched to any gene: 8. There are 16 residues in the CDR3. From germline, CDR1 is LGHNA and CDR2 YSLEER. CDR3 coding DNA: TGCGCCAGCAGCCAACTCGACAGGGCAGGGAATTCACCCCTCCACTTT. Encoded protein: CASSQLDRAGNSPLHF.

The CDR3 loop reads CASDREATGELFF. The DNA for the CDR3 is TGTGCCAGTGACAGGGAGGCCACCGGGGAGCTGTTTTTT. The V gene is TRBV6-5, the J gene TRBJ2-2; a possible D gene is TRBD1 (7 bases). Germline-derived CDR1 and CDR2 are MNHEY and SVGAGI. V lost 9 bases and J 4 bases, leaving 12 bases between the germline ends. The CDR3 sequence is 13 residues long.

CDR3 bases: TGCGCCAGCAGCTTCAACTACGAGCAGTACTTC. Its protein is CASSFNYEQYF. The chain carries TRBV5-1 and TRBJ2-7, with D uncertain. The CDR3 is 11 amino acids. Deletions cut 2 bases from V and 3 bases from J, with 3 bases between. The germline CDR1 and CDR2 sequences are SGHRS and YFSETQ.